This TCR beta chain was captured by sequencing in a study of T cells in Graves' hyperthyroidism and ophthalmopathy. Template material for amplifying TCR beta CDR3 regions consisted of RNA transcripts. The HTBI primer set drove a first-round RT-PCR of the TCR CDR3. Each CDR3 protein is one row after TCRdb ran MiXCR on the multiplex PCR reads. The sample holds more than 350,000 distinct CDR3 sequences, more than 13% seen once. This clonotype was recorded a few times. What it binds is not known. Stability of Graves' hyperthyroidism was defined as absent ophthalmopathy progression within 18 months. Uncontrolled infection, other autoimmune disease, pregnancy or lactation barred patients from enrollment. Study-level findings and limits: By a 13 V-J model, ophthalmopathy was set apart from stable hyperthyroidism. Expanded thyroid clonotypes (above 0.001) were mostly also found in blood.

The ends were cut back, 6 bases at V and 3 bases at J, with 9 bases in the middle. The germline V gene encodes CDR1 DFQATT and CDR2 SNEGSKA (reference sequence). The CDR3 is 11 amino acids. This TCR was sampled from a woman aged 30 to 39 with Graves' hyperthyroidism. Sequencing input: blood. The chain uses TRBV20-1 and TRBJ2-7; either TRBD1 or TRBD2 may fit D (5 bases each). The CDR3 reads CSAGTDYEQYF. The CDR3 nucleotides read TGCAGTGCAGGGACCGACTACGAGCAGTACTTC.